This is a list of T cell receptor beta chains from one sample in a study of cytomegalovirus exposure and HLA in healthy donors. The repertoire was sequenced with immunoSEQ multiplex PCR; TCRdb's copy has only in-frame clones and lacks some. The sample lists about 200,000 clones, 70% to 90% seen once, with less than 2.5% in the top ten. The sequencing input was PBMCs. Receptor source: a woman aged 50 to 60 in good health and CMV-seronegative. Both conserved end residues are part of each CDR3. The D gene is left open where the match is weak. Some rows mark clone size as missing; the rest say once, few, many or name a class of expanded clone.

TGCAGCTACTCTTCGGGACTAGCGGGGAGTGGAACCTACGAGCAGTACTTC CSYSSGLAGSGTYEQYF TRBJ2-7 TRBD2 17 - TRBV29-1
TGTGCCAGCAGCCAAGGGCGACTAGCGGCCTCCTACAATGAGCAGTTCTTC CASSQGRLAASYNEQFF TRBJ2-1 TRBD2 17 - TRBV14
TGTGCCAGCTCAGCGTTCGAAGAGACCCAGTACTTC CASSAFEETQYF TRBJ2-5 - 12 - TRBV18
TGTGCCAGTAGTTCGCAGGGGATTAAGGCCAAAAACATTCAGTACTTC CASSSQGIKAKNIQYF TRBJ2-4 - 16 - TRBV19
TGTGCCAGCCGTACAGGGGGTTTCAAGCCCCAGCATTTT CASRTGGFKPQHF TRBJ1-5 TRBD1 13 - TRBV6-1
TGTGCCAGCAGCTTGCTGCTAAACCCCACAGATACGCAGTATTTT CASSLLLNPTDTQYF TRBJ2-3 - 15 - TRBV5-4
TGTGCCAGTACCATGGGAAGGGGACAGGGCAATGAGCAGTTCTTC CASTMGRGQGNEQFF TRBJ2-1 TRBD1 15 - TRBV19
TGTGCCAGCAGCTTACCCGGGACTAGTATTTACGAGCAGTACTTC CASSLPGTSIYEQYF TRBJ2-7 TRBD2 15 - TRBV5-4
TGTGCCAGCAGCTTGGCGGGTAGCACCGGGGAGCTGTTTTTT CASSLAGSTGELFF TRBJ2-2 - 14 - TRBV7-9
TGTGCCAGCAGCTCCCTGAGGGGGTTAGAAGCTAACTATGGCTACACCTTC CASSSLRGLEANYGYTF TRBJ1-2 - 17 - TRBV7-9
TGTGCCAGTAGTATCAATACGGGGGGCTACGAGCAGTACTTC CASSINTGGYEQYF TRBJ2-7 TRBD2 14 - TRBV19
TGTGCCAGCAGTTGGGGGGGACAGGGCTTTGGCTACACCTTC CASSWGGQGFGYTF TRBJ1-2 TRBD1 14 - TRBV27
TGTGCCAGCAGCTCGACCCCGAGGCGTGTCGAACAGTTCTTC CASSSTPRRVEQFF TRBJ2-1 - 14 - TRBV9
TGTGCCAGTCGGGTTGGGGCCAACTATGGCTACACCTTC CASRVGANYGYTF TRBJ1-2 - 13 - TRBV28
TGTGCCAGCAGCTTCTCCGGGACAGCGAACACTGAAGCTTTCTTT CASSFSGTANTEAFF TRBJ1-1 TRBD1 15 - TRBV7-9
TGTGCCAGCAGCTTCAGCGACAGGGACAACGGGGAGCTGTTTTTT CASSFSDRDNGELFF TRBJ2-2 TRBD1 15 few TRBV11-2
TGTGCCAGCAGTTTAACACAGGCGAGACCTGGAAACACCATATATTTT CASSLTQARPGNTIYF TRBJ1-3 - 16 - TRBV28
TGTGCCAGCAGCGCCGGGTCAGGGGTTTCAGGAAACACCATATATTTT CASSAGSGVSGNTIYF TRBJ1-3 - 16 - TRBV7-6
TGTGCCAGCAGCCCGGACAGGCGTAGACCGCCCCAGCATTTT CASSPDRRRPPQHF TRBJ1-5 TRBD1 14 - TRBV28
TGTGCCAGCAGTGAAGCGGGTCAGGGGGCAGGAGGTCTGTTTTTT CASSEAGQGAGGLFF TRBJ1-4 TRBD1 15 once TRBV25-1
TGTGCCAGCAGCCTTGACAGGGGGCCTATCTCTGGGGCCAACGTCCTGACTTTC CASSLDRGPISGANVLTF TRBJ2-6 TRBD1 18 - TRBV5-6
TGTGCCAGCAGTCCCGGACAGGGTCAAAAAAAACTGTTTTTT CASSPGQGQKKLFF TRBJ1-4 TRBD1 14 - TRBV28
TGTGCCGGCAGACCTCCCAAGGGGCGAAACTATGGCTACACCTTC CAGRPPKGRNYGYTF TRBJ1-2 - 15 - TRBV6-5
TGTGCCAGCAGTTACAGGGGCAATCTCTACGAGCAGTACTTC CASSYRGNLYEQYF TRBJ2-7 - 14 - TRBV6-5
TGTGCCAGTAGTATATCTCTCCTTGGCGGGAGGCCAAGCTCTGTCAATGAGCAGTTCTTC CASSISLLGGRPSSVNEQFF TRBJ2-1 TRBD2 20 - TRBV19
TGTGCCTGGGCCCAGGGGCACTCTGGAAACACCATATATTTT CAWAQGHSGNTIYF TRBJ1-3 - 14 - TRBV30
TGTGCCAGCAACGGACGGGACAGGGGCTACGAGCAGTACTTC CASNGRDRGYEQYF TRBJ2-7 TRBD1 14 - TRBV27
TGTGCCAGCAGTCTAGGGGGAGTAAACATTCAGTACTTC CASSLGGVNIQYF TRBJ2-4 - 13 few TRBV28
TGTGCCAGCAGTTCCGGGACTAGGGGGAATGAGCAGTTCTTC CASSSGTRGNEQFF TRBJ2-1 TRBD2 14 - TRBV6-5
TGTGCCAGCAGTTTGGGCCCATCCTATGGCTACACCTTC CASSLGPSYGYTF TRBJ1-2 - 13 - TRBV6-6
TGTGCCAGCAGTTTCGTTGGTGTTCTAGCGGGTGCCTCCGGGTCCCTGTTCTTC CASSFVGVLAGASGSLFF TRBJ2-1 TRBD2 18 few TRBV27
TGTGCCAGCAGTTCTTTACGGAGAGTCAATCAGCCCCAGCATTTT CASSSLRRVNQPQHF TRBJ1-5 - 15 - TRBV28
TGTGCCACAACCGGGACAGGGGGCTGGGCCGGGGAGCTGTTTTTT CATTGTGGWAGELFF TRBJ2-2 TRBD1 15 - TRBV28
TGTGCCAGCAGTGAACTGGCGGGCCGTGGAGAGACCCAGTACTTC CASSELAGRGETQYF TRBJ2-5 - 15 once TRBV2
TGTGCCAGCATTGTTAGCGGGACCCCCTCCTACAATGAGCAGTTCTTC CASIVSGTPSYNEQFF TRBJ2-1 TRBD2 16 - TRBV5-8
TGTGCCAGCAGCCTCTCGGGAGGGGCCTCCGGGGAGCTGTTTTTT CASSLSGGASGELFF TRBJ2-2 TRBD2 15 - TRBV11-3
TGTGCCAGCAGCTGGGCGGGGGGCGGCTCCTACGAGCAGTACTTC CASSWAGGGSYEQYF TRBJ2-7 TRBD2 15 - TRBV27
TGTGCCAGCAGCGACAGGGCGACCGGGGAGCTGTTTTTT CASSDRATGELFF TRBJ2-2 TRBD1 13 once TRBV11-2
TGTGCCAGCTCACCCAACGTAGCGGGAGGAGGCTACGAGCAGTACTTC CASSPNVAGGGYEQYF TRBJ2-7 TRBD2 16 - TRBV18
TGTGCCAGCAGTTTTCATCAAGGGGGTCACACCTTC CASSFHQGGHTF TRBJ1-2 - 12 - TRBV28
TGCGCCAGCAGCTCGTATAGGGAGGGGAGCTCCTACGAGCAGTACTTC CASSSYREGSSYEQYF TRBJ2-7 TRBD2 16 - TRBV5-1
TGTGCCAGCTCACCATCGAGACAGGGACTTGCTGAAGCTTTCTTT CASSPSRQGLAEAFF TRBJ1-1 TRBD1 15 - TRBV18
TGTGCCAGTAGTATACGACTAGCGGGAGGGTTTGATGAGCAGTTCTTC CASSIRLAGGFDEQFF TRBJ2-1 TRBD2 16 - TRBV19
TGTGCCAGCAGCTTTATGGGACAGGAAGTTCGTGGCTACACCTTC CASSFMGQEVRGYTF TRBJ1-2 TRBD1 15 - TRBV7-9
TGTGCCAGCTCCCAAGGACACAGTAATGAAAAACTGTTTTTT CASSQGHSNEKLFF TRBJ1-4 - 14 - TRBV18
TGTGCCAGCTCACCGGGACAGATCTACAATGAGCAGTTCTTC CASSPGQIYNEQFF TRBJ2-1 TRBD1 14 - TRBV18
TGCGCCAGCAGTGAACCAGGGGCGAGCGGCGGTTACGAGCAGTACTTC CASSEPGASGGYEQYF TRBJ2-7 - 16 - TRBV10-1
TGTGCCAGCAGCTTACGAGTTTACAATGAGCAGTTCTTC CASSLRVYNEQFF TRBJ2-1 - 13 - TRBV5-4
TGTGCCAGCACCGAACAGGCAGGGGGATACATTCAGTACTTC CASTEQAGGYIQYF TRBJ2-4 TRBD1 14 few TRBV6-1
TGTGCCAGCAGCTTCTACCCGGAATCGGGAAACACAGATACGCAGTATTTT CASSFYPESGNTDTQYF TRBJ2-3 - 17 - TRBV11-1
TGTGCCAGCAGCTTAGTTATCCAGGGGCTGGGTGAGCAGTTCTTC CASSLVIQGLGEQFF TRBJ2-1 - 15 - TRBV7-6
TGTGCCAGCAGATCTGCCCGTAGTAGCACAGATACGCAGTATTTT CASRSARSSTDTQYF TRBJ2-3 - 15 - TRBV7-9
TGTGCCAGCAGTGACGGACTAGCGGGCGATGAGCAGTTCTTC CASSDGLAGDEQFF TRBJ2-1 TRBD2 14 - TRBV27
TGCGCCAGCAGCAAGGAGGGGCTCCCGATCTATGGCTACACCTTC CASSKEGLPIYGYTF TRBJ1-2 - 15 - TRBV5-1
TGTGCCAGCACCTCGACAGGGGGGAGGCAGCCCCAGCATTTT CASTSTGGRQPQHF TRBJ1-5 TRBD1 14 - TRBV7-2
TGTGCCAGCAGCTTAGTAGAGGGTGACTATGGCTACACCTTC CASSLVEGDYGYTF TRBJ1-2 - 14 - TRBV7-8
TGTGCCAGCAGCGCCACAGGAGACGGGGAAAAACTGTTTTTT CASSATGDGEKLFF TRBJ1-4 - 14 - TRBV9
TGTGCCAGCAGTGCCGTCCCTAGCGGGAGGGCTCTCGCGCAGTACTTC CASSAVPSGRALAQYF TRBJ2-7 TRBD2 16 - TRBV6-1
TGTGCCAGCAGCCCGATTGGGGGGGGGACTGAAGCTTTCTTT CASSPIGGGTEAFF TRBJ1-1 - 14 - TRBV11-2